This TCR beta chain was observed in a study of blood T cell repertoires in COVID-19. Whole-study context: Specimens from acute and convalescent COVID-19 originated in the United States, Italy and Spain.

This study enrolled people aged about 18 to 95 from about two dozen US geographic areas. Participants' own reports of clinical history determined their cohort assignment. Two negative PCRs, clearance, or symptom resolution characterized the recovered Cohort 3 donors. TCRdb's copy holds only in-frame clones and misses some; the assay was immunoSEQ multiplex PCR. The sample holds about 230,000 clones; about nine tenths are singletons and the top ten take roughly a sixth. The source of this sequence is a man aged 18 to 29 who had recovered from COVID-19. The sample was PBMCs or T cells enriched from blood (not recorded which).

CDR3 in amino acids: CATSDPDRGDTQYF. CDR3 DNA: TGTGCCACCAGTGATCCGGACAGGGGAGATACGCAGTATTTT. The chain is built from TRBV24-1 and TRBJ2-3; TRBD1 agrees at 9 bases. V lost 3 bases and J lost 5; bases outside the gene matches: 2. This CDR3 comprises 14 residues. Looked up from germline, CDR1 is KGHDR and CDR2 is SFDVKD.